Following are 9 T cell receptor beta chains from one sample sequenced in a study of monozygotic twins with cystic fibrosis. The data were produced by immunoSEQ multiplex PCR, yet TCRdb's version contains in-frame clones alone and is incomplete. The data show about 36,000 clones, 75% to 95% seen once. The sequenced sample consisted of blood. Receptors originate from a boy aged 2 to 10 with cystic fibrosis.

This clone was recorded once. This rearrangement joins TRBV7-2 to TRBJ1-1; D might be TRBD1 (6 bases). Germline V gives CDR1 SGHTA, CDR2 FQGNSA. This CDR3 contains 18 residues. Trimming left V 1 base short and J 4 bases short, with 22 bases between. The CDR3: CASSLVGGPGSVSTEAFF. The CDR3 DNA is TGTGCCAGCAGCTTAGTAGGGGGGCCTGGGTCGGTGAGCACTGAAGCTTTCTTT. The full variable domain, rest sourced from reference TRBV7-2 and TRBJ1-1, is GAGVSQSPSNKVTEKGKDVELRCDPISGHTALYWYRQSLGQGLEFLIYFQGNSAPDKSGLPSDRFSAERTGGSVSTLTIQRTQQEDSAVYLCASSLVGGPGSVSTEAFFGQGTRLTVV.

This clone was observed once. The CDR3 loop is CAISGSDRGTSYGYTF. In nucleotides, the CDR3 is TGTGCCATCAGTGGCTCAGACAGGGGAACCTCCTATGGCTACACCTTC. This chain connects TRBV10-3 to TRBJ1-2; 8 bases fit TRBD1. This CDR3 region has 16 residues. Germline V gene sequence: CDR1 ENHRY, CDR2 SYGVKD. Trimming at V came to 4 bases and at J to 4 bases, leaving 11 bases not matched to a gene.

This chain connects TRBV9 to TRBJ1-6; a possible D gene is TRBD1 (6 bases). The CDR3 consists of 14 residues. CDR1 is SGDLS, CDR2 YYNGEE, per germline. Between the trimmed V and J ends, which lost 4 bases and 4 bases, there was a span of 9 bases. In nucleotides, the CDR3 is TGTGCCAGCAGCCCCGGACAGTATAATTCACCCCTCCACTTT. This translates into CASSPGQYNSPLHF.

This chain connects TRBV6-6 to TRBJ2-7; D may correspond to TRBD1 or TRBD2 (5 bases each). V was trimmed by 0 bases and J by 0 bases, leaving 12 bases between them. The CDR3 covers 16 residues. In germline, CDR1 is MNHNY, CDR2 SVGAGI (reference sequence). The CDR3 DNA sequence: TGTGCCAGCAGTTACTCGGGGACCGCAATCTCCTACGAGCAGTACTTC. Protein sequence: CASSYSGTAISYEQYF.

The CDR3 reads CASSRGSSYEQYF. CDR3 nucleotides: TGCGCCAGCAGCCGGGGAAGCTCCTACGAGCAGTACTTC. The gene calls are TRBV5-1 and TRBJ2-7, with D possibly TRBD2 on 5 matching bases. The V end was cut by 4 bases, the J end by 0 bases, with 8 bases between. Germline CDR1 reads SGHRS; CDR2 reads YFSETQ. The CDR3 consists of 13 residues.

CDR3 protein: CASSKSGQDLPGYTF. The CDR3 DNA reads TGTGCCAGTAGTAAGTCGGGACAGGACTTACCGGGCTACACCTTC. The chain joins TRBV19 to TRBJ1-2; 8 bases map to TRBD1. CDR1 and CDR2 (germline): LNHDA, SQIVND (reference sequence). Germline trimming cut 4 bases from V and 8 bases from J; bases unmatched to any gene: 12. The CDR3 extends over 15 amino acids.

This chain links TRBV7-2 with TRBJ1-2; weak D call: TRBD1 (6 bases). The CDR3 extends over 15 amino acids. V was cut by 5 bases and J by 0 bases, with 13 bases left in between. Germline V gives CDR1 SGHTA, CDR2 FQGNSA. The CDR3, as DNA: TGTGCCAGCAGCGGCCGACAGGTAGCTAACTATGGCTACACCTTC. Protein sequence: CASSGRQVANYGYTF.

The chain couples TRBV18 to TRBJ2-7; D uncertain. Germline V gene sequence: CDR1 KGHSH, CDR2 LQKENI. V lost 0 bases to trimming and J lost 5 bases, with 11 bases between them. The CDR3 is 14 residues long. In DNA form, the CDR3 reads TGTGCCAGCTCACCACCTTACCGAGGTGACGAGCAGTACTTC. Its protein product is CASSPPYRGDEQYF. The full variable domain, in which reference TRBV18 and TRBJ2-7 provide the parts outside the CDR3, is NAGVMQNPRHLVRRRGQEARLRCSPMKGHSHVYWYRQLPEEGLKFMVYLQKENIIDESGMPKERFSAEFPKEGPSILRIQQVVRGDSAAYFCASSPPYRGDEQYFGPGTRLTVT.

The chain has TRBV6-5 and TRBJ2-1; D is possibly TRBD1 (6 bases). Germline lookup yields CDR1 MNHEY and CDR2 SVGAGI. V lost 4 bases to trimming and J lost 9 bases, with 10 bases between them. CDR3 length: 12 amino acids. The CDR3 sequence is CASSSGTSEQFF. CDR3 nucleotide sequence: TGTGCCAGCAGTTCAGGGACATCTGAGCAGTTCTTC.